This T cell receptor (beta chain) was found in a study of T cell responses to AZD1222 COVID-19 vaccine. General study findings and limits: Spike regions recognized by vaccine-associated CD4 TCRs spanned the protein, led by 160-218 and 743-854.

Note on this clone: Its target is not known.

Only in-frame clones appear in the TCRdb table, and some are missing; sequencing was by immunoSEQ multiplex PCR. The sample consists of more than 250,000 clones, just over 90% of them appearing once. The CDR3 has 14 residues. V was trimmed by 2 bases and J by 0 bases, leaving 10 bases between them. CDR1 is GTSNPN, CDR2 SVGIG, per germline (reference sequence). The sample in question was peripheral blood, obtained on day 0 of AZD1222 vaccination. This receptor was identified in an adult in good health. The chain links TRBV30 to TRBJ1-1; D unresolved. The CDR3 spells CAWSPSRVNTEAFF. The CDR3 region has the DNA TGTGCCTGGAGTCCTTCTAGGGTGAACACTGAAGCTTTCTTT. Based on the CDR3 plus reference TRBV30 and TRBJ1-1, the full variable domain is SQTIHQWPATLVQPVGSPLSLECTVEGTSNPNLYWYRQAAGRGLQLLFYSVGIGQISSEVPQNLSASRPQDRQFILSSKKLLLSDSGFYLCAWSPSRVNTEAFFGQGTRLTVV.